There are a few counts of the clone carrying this T cell receptor (beta chain). Its matching antigen is unknown. CDR3 length: 13 amino acids. CDR1 and CDR2 (germline): MNHEY, SVGAGI. V dropped 6 bases and J dropped 12; count of bases not matched to a gene: 6. Sequenced by immunoSEQ multiplex PCR; TCRdb stores in-frame clones only, minus some. The sample carries approximately 120,000 clones, 88% recorded once. This record comes from a study of identifying expanded T cells in peripheral blood. The study's findings and limits: About 1.2 clones differed between technical replicates, versus approximately 17 and 20 over time. Clone count variance between roughly two-week samples rose with total template count.

Healthy donors had no documented immune events, such as infections, while sampled. The rearrangement joins TRBV6-5 to TRBJ2-1; 12 bases are shared with TRBD2. This clonotype was sampled from a person aged 18 to 75 in good health. The sequencing sample was made of blood. CDR3 sequence: CASSVGLAGRQFF. The CDR3 DNA sequence: TGTGCCAGCAGCGTCGGACTAGCGGGAAGGCAGTTCTTC.